Listed below are T cell receptor beta chains from one sample, sequenced in a study of cytomegalovirus exposure and HLA in healthy donors. The table came from immunoSEQ multiplex PCR; TCRdb's copy has only in-frame clones and leaves some out. The sample consists of about 130,000 clones, 80% of them appearing once. Input material: PBMCs. These TCRs come from a young man in good health and CMV-seropositive. The CDR3 runs from the conserved cysteine through the conserved F or W. The size entry is marked missing in some rows and otherwise reads once, few, many or a size class.

v_call	j_call	clone_size	cdr3_aa
TRBV5-1	TRBJ1-4	.	CASSPAGVVEKLFF
TRBV4-2	TRBJ1-3	.	CASSQEDRAGNTIYF
TRBV6-5	TRBJ2-7	once	CASSYSGSSYEQYF
TRBV10-3	TRBJ1-6	.	CAIAAGTANNSPLHF
TRBV27	TRBJ2-5	.	CASSRGSGPTSKETQYF
TRBV4-1	TRBJ2-2	.	CASSQRYRQMNTGELFF
TRBV7-8	TRBJ2-3	.	CASSLVGGSDTQYF
TRBV5-1	TRBJ2-3	.	CASSPLSGGTDTQYF
TRBV7-6	TRBJ2-1	.	CASSRLPTGTSGVSSYNEQFF
TRBV18	TRBJ2-1	once	CASSPRANEQFF
TRBV27	TRBJ1-4	.	CASRAKGQGGNEKLFF
TRBV19	TRBJ2-5	.	CASTPGQGRQETQYF
TRBV27	.	.	CASSFNKAAEQYF
TRBV29-1	TRBJ2-3	.	CSVERPIDTDTQYF
TRBV29-1	TRBJ1-5	.	CSVEAGQSQHF
TRBV28	TRBJ1-1	.	CASAGDSDRRTEAFF
TRBV7-2	TRBJ1-1	few	CASSIGGAIRGLNTEAFF
TRBV18	TRBJ2-2	.	CASSGGRDNTGELFF
TRBV29-1	TRBJ2-5	.	CSVGQNRGQAQYF
TRBV9	TRBJ2-7	.	CASSVASAAYYYEQYF
TRBV28	TRBJ2-1	.	CASSTQGGPYNEQFF
TRBV5-1	TRBJ2-5	.	CASSPSLGGTQETQYF
TRBV2	TRBJ1-1	.	CASRKTTGDETFF
TRBV19	TRBJ1-1	few	CASSGRRGLNTEAFF
TRBV27	TRBJ1-5	.	CASSSGFYNQPQHF
TRBV9	TRBJ2-1	.	CASSAGTGGYGEQFF
TRBV2	TRBJ1-5	.	CASSSHRSNQPQHF
TRBV10-2	TRBJ2-7	.	CASSVVAGGTYEQYF
TRBV5-1	TRBJ1-5	.	CASSPGTGGNQPQHF
TRBV2	TRBJ2-2	.	CASGGKGGTNTGELFF
TRBV28	TRBJ1-5	.	CASRESTGSNQPQHF
TRBV2	TRBJ1-6	once	CASSVSYNSPLHF
TRBV29-1	TRBJ2-3	.	CSARTDRDTQYF
TRBV9	TRBJ1-5	.	CASSTYSNQPQHF
TRBV6-1	TRBJ2-7	few	CASRRPGQHSYEQYF
TRBV6-1	TRBJ1-5	few	CASSESQNQPQHF
TRBV5-1	TRBJ2-5	.	CASSSQETQYF
TRBV1	TRBJ2-1	.	CTSSQEADETSGGHAYNEQFF
TRBV11-3	TRBJ2-1	.	CASSLRTGEYNEQFF
TRBV28	TRBJ1-1	.	CASSRTGETEAFF
TRBV27	TRBJ2-1	.	CASTGRGSYNEQFF
TRBV19	TRBJ2-5	.	CASSILGDRAVPAQYF
TRBV6-1	TRBJ2-6	.	CASSGGISGANVLTF
TRBV28	TRBJ1-5	.	CASSTGNGNQPQHF
TRBV5-1	TRBJ2-7	.	CASSLNDNSPEQYF
TRBV7-8	TRBJ2-3	.	CASSLVGSGGPTDTQYF
TRBV5-1	TRBJ1-5	.	CASSYSGGAGQPQHF
TRBV7-2	TRBJ2-3	.	CALGVGADTQYF
TRBV5-6	TRBJ2-5	.	CASSSTLGLSMGETQYF
TRBV28	TRBJ1-6	.	CASSPPGGRVHNSPLHF
TRBV28	TRBJ2-7	.	CASTRDSVPYEQYF
TRBV29-1	TRBJ2-7	.	CSVGDRVHEQYF
TRBV16	TRBJ1-4	.	CASSQWRIDEKLFF
TRBV6-1	TRBJ2-7	.	CASTERDRVYEQYF
TRBV2	TRBJ2-3	.	CASSLTGDTQYF